The clone carrying this TCR beta chain was recorded a few times. Its antigen is undetermined. In germline, CDR1 is SGHRS, CDR2 YFSETQ. The trim removed 4 bases at V and 7 bases at J, leaving 11 bases unmatched. The CDR3 extends over 14 amino acids. The PCR employed 60 Vbeta primers together with 13 Jbeta primers. Authors' analysis steps: In a later analysis, around 10 million of some 80 million unique beta chains occurred in at least two donors. Profiled with immunoSEQ multiplex PCR; TCRdb holds only in-frame clones, not every one. The V and J calls and clone size are taken from that table; D and trimming were inferred from the DNA. The sample has 110,000 to 150,000 clones, less than 85% seen once; the top ten hold under 2.5%. The entry originates in a study of cytomegalovirus exposure and HLA in healthy donors. Study in general: Most donors, roughly 84% of approximately 400 genotyped, fell in the Caucasian-associated ancestry cluster.

Study outcomes and limitations: Across donors, presence/absence analyses took sequencing depth to be roughly uniform. Investigators reported around 150 TCR beta chains as tied to cytomegalovirus.

The gene calls are TRBV5-1 and TRBJ2-7; 7 bases line up with TRBD1. The source is a woman between 55 and 75 years old in good health and CMV-seropositive. The sample consisted of PBMCs. The CDR3 DNA follows: TGCGCCAGCAGCCTGGGGACAGTCCCCGGGGAGCAGTACTTC. Protein sequence: CASSLGTVPGEQYF.